The following is a T cell receptor beta chain sequence with its context. This entry is derived from a study of blood T cell repertoires in COVID-19. Across the study: Specimens from acute and convalescent COVID-19 originated in the United States, Italy and Spain. T cells, B-cell-depleted T cells, or PBMCs provided the cDNA or gDNA that served as material.

The germline V gene encodes CDR1 KGHSH and CDR2 LQKENI. The CDR3 length is 15 residues. V lost 3 bases, J lost 0 bases, and 9 bases lay in between. As originally analysed: Scientists estimated how many nucleated cells there were by amplifying reference gene primers. Only in-frame clones appear in the TCRdb table, and some are missing; sequencing was by immunoSEQ multiplex PCR. V and J calls and clone size are copied from that table; D and trimming were computed from the DNA. The table records 250,000 to 350,000 clones, around nine tenths of them present only once. The source material was peripheral blood. This receptor was taken from a woman aged 55-75 years with acute or convalescent COVID-19. J is TRBJ2-1 and V is TRBV18, with a tentative D call TRBD1 (6 bases). For the CDR3, the DNA is TGTGCCAGCTCACCGACAGGTGTCTCCTACAATGAGCAGTTCTTC. Translation gives CASSPTGVSYNEQFF.